This entry lists 14 T cell receptor beta chains sequenced from one sample in a study of T cell repertoires in cytomegalovirus infection. TCRdb fed the reads into MiXCR, producing one record per CDR3 protein. The sample lists about 700,000 distinct CDR3 sequences; around 35% were seen once. Antigens of these TCRs are unknown. The sequences come from cultured PBMCs, collected from culture after CMV antigen stimulation. All receptors derive from a human donor in good health (CMV status not recorded). Some clones in this sample may be carry-over from other donors' samples.

The chain employs TRBV20-1 and TRBJ2-3, with D tentatively TRBD2 (6 bases). Germline loops: CDR1 DFQATT, CDR2 SNEGSKA (reference sequence). The CDR3 sequence is 14 residues long. V lost 0 bases to trimming and J lost 6 bases, with 13 bases between them. The CDR3 coding sequence is TGCAGTGCTAGAGACCCGACGACTAGGGATACGCAGTATTTT. Its translation is CSARDPTTRDTQYF.

This clonotype has more than one count but fewer than ten. V and J are TRBV7-8 and TRBJ2-3; D not resolved. CDR3 length: 15 residues. The V end was cut by 8 bases, the J end by 0 bases, with 15 bases between. CDR1 is SGHVS and CDR2 is FQNEAQ in the germline V gene. DNA of the CDR3: TGTGCCAGCTCCGGACGGACCACTAGCACAGATACGCAGTATTTT. It translates to CASSGRTTSTDTQYF.

On this clonotype: A read error may produce the germline difference seen at one junction end. This sequence joins TRBV7-9 and TRBJ2-3; D uncertain. The CDR3 extends over 12 amino acids. Germline CDR1 and CDR2: SEHNR and FQNEAQ (reference sequence). CDR3 nucleotides: TGTGCCAGCAGCCATAGTGTGGATACGCGGTATTTT. Protein product: CASSHSVDTRYF.

V usage is TRBV12-3 or TRBV12-4 and J usage is TRBJ1-4, with D possibly being TRBD1 (5 bases). The length of the CDR3 is 14 residues. V shed 6 bases and J shed 2 bases, with 10 bases lying between them. CDR3 sequence (DNA): TGTGCCAGCAGCATGCAGGGTACTAATGAAAAACTGTTTTTT. It specifies CASSMQGTNEKLFF.

This clonotype has more than one count but fewer than ten. The chain combines TRBV20-1 with TRBJ2-3; 7 positions match TRBD2. V dropped 0 bases and J dropped 2; count of bases not matched to a gene: 11. The germline V gene has CDR1 DFQATT and CDR2 SNEGSKA (reference sequence). This CDR3 is built from 17 residues. CDR3 residues: CSARDLLLLADTDTQYF. The CDR3 region has the DNA TGCAGTGCTAGAGACCTCCTGCTGCTAGCGGACACAGATACGCAGTATTTT.

In this sample, this clonotype turned up a few times. This chain joins TRBV12-5 and TRBJ2-1, with D possibly TRBD2 on 6 matching bases. This CDR3 spans 15 amino acids. With 4 bases removed from V and 2 bases from J, the gap between germline ends came to 12 bases. Germline CDR1 LGHNT, CDR2 FRNRAP. The CDR3 sequence is CASGSGVPPYNEQFF. CDR3 bases: TGTGCTAGTGGTTCGGGAGTTCCCCCCTACAATGAGCAGTTCTTC.

This clonotype occurred a few times. This rearrangement joins TRBV6-2 or TRBV6-3 to TRBJ2-1, with D possibly matching TRBD2 (5 bases). The V gene's germline CDR1 is MNHEY and CDR2 SVGEGT. V lost 5 bases and J 15 bases, leaving 23 bases between the germline ends. The length of the CDR3 is 14 residues. The DNA of the CDR3 is TGTGCCAGCAGTCACGGACTTAGCCGTGGTCTGAGGTTCTTC. This codes for CASSHGLSRGLRFF.

The J gene is TRBJ2-5, the V gene TRBV2; 8 nucleotides match TRBD2. CDR3 size: 15 residues. J was trimmed by 5 bases and V by 0 bases; bases with no gene match: 5. From germline, CDR1 is SNHLY and CDR2 FYNNEI. The CDR3 region is CASSEAQAGAETQYF. CDR3 DNA: TGTGCCAGCAGTGAAGCCCAAGCGGGAGCGGAGACCCAGTACTTC.

The V gene is TRBV27, the J gene TRBJ2-1, with a weak D call TRBD2 (6 bases). Trimming cost V 3 bases and J 2 bases, with 8 bases left between them. Germline V gene sequence: CDR1 MNHEY, CDR2 SMNVEV (reference sequence). CDR3 length: 14 residues. CDR3 sequence: CASSFPGAYNEQFF. The CDR3 nucleotides are TGTGCCAGCAGTTTCCCGGGGGCCTACAATGAGCAGTTCTTC.

This clonotype appeared many times. The chain couples TRBV7-2 to TRBJ2-1; D is perhaps TRBD1 (5 bases). CDR3 length equals 18 residues. V lost 5 bases, J lost 8 bases, and 28 bases lay in between. Germline-derived CDR1 and CDR2 are SGHTA and FQGNSA. DNA of the CDR3: TGTGCCAGCAGCCTAATCCCCGCGTGGCAGGGTTTTTTCTATGAGCAGTTCTTC. Its protein is CASSLIPAWQGFFYEQFF.

This clonotype appeared many times. The CDR3 bases are TGTGCCAGCAGCTTAGGGGTGACTGGAAACACCATATATTTT. Amino acids: CASSLGVTGNTIYF. The chain is built from TRBV7-8 and TRBJ1-3, with D hard to call. CDR1 and CDR2 from the germline V gene are SGHVS and FQNEAQ. This CDR3 is built from 14 residues. The V and J ends lost 1 base and 2 bases respectively, with 6 bases between them.

The chain couples TRBV28 to TRBJ2-5; 8 bases are a match to TRBD1. CDR1 is MDHEN and CDR2 is SYDVKM in the germline V gene. CDR3 length: 14 amino acids. Unmatched junction bases numbered 2, after V lost 2 bases and J lost 3 bases. CDR3 bases: TGTGCCAGCAGTTTAAGGACAGGGAAAGAGACCCAGTACTTC. It is translated as CASSLRTGKETQYF.

This clonotype was counted a few times. The chain is built from TRBV29-1 and TRBJ1-2, with D possibly TRBD1 on 6 matching bases. Per the germline V gene, CDR1 is SQVTM and CDR2 is ANQGSEA. The CDR3 is 14 residues long. V lost 6 bases to trimming and J lost 2 bases, with 16 bases between them. The CDR3 loop is CSVAQGLRNYGYTF. Here the CDR3 DNA reads TGCAGCGTCGCACAGGGATTAAGGAACTATGGCTACACCTTC.

The CDR3 nucleotides read TGTGCCAGCCAGGGTACTGAAGCTTTCTTT. It specifies CASQGTEAFF. The rearrangement joins TRBV6-5 to TRBJ1-1; a possible D gene is TRBD1 (5 bases). The germline CDR1 and CDR2 sequences are MNHEY and SVGAGI. This CDR3 has 10 residues. Trimming stripped 8 bases from V and 5 bases from J, with 6 bases between.